Presented here are 19 T cell receptor beta chains from one specimen sequenced in a study of blood T cell repertoires in COVID-19. Clones were read by immunoSEQ multiplex PCR, and TCRdb kept only the in-frame ones, dropping some. Of tens of thousands of clones in the sample, 89% were seen once. Sample: peripheral blood. The receptors here all came from a man between 70 and 80 years old with active COVID-19.

This clone was detected once. The chain couples TRBV27 to TRBJ2-2, with D unresolved. The germline gives CDR1 MNHEY, CDR2 SMNVEV (reference sequence). The CDR3 has 17 amino acids. The V and J ends lost 3 bases and 0 bases respectively, with 14 bases between them. In DNA, the CDR3 is TGTGCCAGCAGTTTTCGTCACTCCCGATCGAACACCGGGGAGCTGTTTTTT. Protein product: CASSFRHSRSNTGELFF.

The rearrangement uses TRBV19 and TRBJ2-7, with TRBD1 matching over 8 bases. V trimming: 9 bases; J trimming: 0 bases; junction bases outside the gene matches: 13. Germline V gene lookup returns CDR1 LNHDA and CDR2 SQIVND (reference sequence). This CDR3 has 16 amino acids. The CDR3 nucleotides are TGTGCCAGCTCGGACAGGGCAAGAGGAAACTCCTACGAGCAGTACTTC. Its translation: CASSDRARGNSYEQYF.

The chain links TRBV11-3 to TRBJ2-3; 9 nucleotides line up with TRBD1. CDR1 SGHNT and CDR2 YENEEA come from the germline V gene. This CDR3 contains 17 residues. J gave up 4 bases and V 0 bases, and 8 bases lay outside the gene matches. CDR3 residues: CASSLDPGQGGPDTQYF. DNA for the CDR3: TGTGCCAGCAGCTTAGACCCGGGACAGGGAGGCCCAGATACGCAGTATTTT.

V is TRBV18 and J is TRBJ2-7; the match to TRBD1 covers 9 bases. The junction had 1 base not matched to a gene; V was cut back by 1 base and J by 6 bases. The V gene's germline CDR1 is KGHSH and CDR2 LQKENI. CDR3 size: 13 residues. CDR3 nucleotides: TGTGCCAGCTCACCACGGACAGGGGCCGAGCAGTACTTC. Encoded protein: CASSPRTGAEQYF. Supplemented by reference TRBV18 and TRBJ2-7, the full variable domain reads NAGVMQNPRHLVRRRGQEARLRCSPMKGHSHVYWYRQLPEEGLKFMVYLQKENIIDESGMPKERFSAEFPKEGPSILRIQQVVRGDSAAYFCASSPRTGAEQYFGPGTRLTVT.

The genes are TRBV7-2 and TRBJ2-3; D is perhaps TRBD2 (6 bases). The CDR3 contains 15 residues. The V and J ends lost 5 bases and 2 bases respectively, with 14 bases between them. Germline V gene lookup returns CDR1 SGHTA and CDR2 FQGNSA. The CDR3 protein is CASSPQGLHTDTQYF. The CDR3 DNA is TGTGCCAGCAGCCCCCAGGGACTGCACACAGATACGCAGTATTTT.

The chain combines TRBV18 with TRBJ1-1; maybe TRBD1 (5 bases). The germline V gene has CDR1 KGHSH and CDR2 LQKENI. The CDR3 is 15 residues long. Trimming removed 1 base from V and 0 bases from J, with 9 bases in between. This CDR3 is CASSPRDFLNTEAFF. Written as DNA, the CDR3 is TGTGCCAGCTCACCACGGGACTTCCTGAACACTGAAGCTTTCTTT.

The chain has TRBV6-5 and TRBJ2-4; tentatively, D is TRBD2 (7 bases). Germline assignment: CDR1 MNHEY and CDR2 SVGAGI. The CDR3 extends over 14 amino acids. The V and J ends lost 4 bases and 7 bases respectively, with 14 bases between them. CDR3 in amino acids: CASSSFRGGNIQYF. The CDR3 nucleotides read TGTGCCAGCAGTTCCTTTAGGGGGGGGAACATTCAGTACTTC.

In DNA, the CDR3 is TGTGCCAGCCACATGTGGCGGGGGGCGGGCGGTGGCTACACCTTC. This encodes CASHMWRGAGGGYTF. The J gene is TRBJ1-2, the V gene TRBV5-4; D is perhaps TRBD1 (6 bases). Germline values: CDR1 SGHNT, CDR2 YYREEE (reference sequence). V was shortened by 7 bases and J by 7 bases, with 23 bases between the two germline ends. The CDR3 consists of 15 residues. Filled out from reference TRBV5-4 and TRBJ1-2, the complete variable domain reads ETGVTQSPTHLIKTRGQQVTLRCSSQSGHNTVSWYQQALGQGPQFIFQYYREEENGRGNFPPRFSGLQFPNYSSELNVNALELDDSALYLCASHMWRGAGGGYTFGSGTRLTVV.

V is TRBV6-2 or TRBV6-3 and J is TRBJ2-2, with 8 bases matching TRBD2. The CDR3 has 15 residues. The ends lost 7 bases at V and 4 bases at J; junction bases unmatched: 8. Germline CDR1 MNHEY, CDR2 SVGEGT. The CDR3 DNA is TGTGCCAGCATCCCGGTAGCGGGGCGCACCGGGGAGCTGTTTTTT. This codes for CASIPVAGRTGELFF.

The chain couples TRBV9 to TRBJ2-7; TRBD2 matches at 8 bases. V gave up 1 base and J gave up 1 base; unmatched junction bases: 4. The CDR3 loop spans 15 amino acids. Per germline, CDR1 SGDLS and CDR2 YYNGEE. CDR3 nucleotide sequence: TGTGCCAGCAGCGTAAGCGGGGGAGAATCCTACGAGCAGTACTTC. Amino acids: CASSVSGGESYEQYF.

The chain has TRBV19 and TRBJ2-7; the D gene is possibly TRBD2 (5 bases). The CDR3 sequence is 14 residues long. Germline V CDR1 and CDR2: LNHDA, SQIVND (reference sequence). Trimming pared 4 bases from V and 1 base from J, leaving 11 bases between. CDR3 protein: CASSRNGDSYEQYF. The CDR3 DNA reads as TGTGCCAGTAGTAGGAACGGGGATTCCTACGAGCAGTACTTC.

The chain carries TRBV29-1 and TRBJ1-4, with D perhaps TRBD1 (6 bases). Between the trimmed V and J ends, which lost 6 bases and 6 bases, there was a span of 14 bases. This CDR3 contains 13 residues. Germline V gene lookup returns CDR1 SQVTM and CDR2 ANQGSEA. The CDR3 nucleotides are TGCAGCGTGATAGGACAGTTACATGAAAAACTGTTTTTT. It codes for CSVIGQLHEKLFF.

J is TRBJ1-1 and V is TRBV19; 11 bases are a match to TRBD1. Unmatched junction bases numbered 9, after V lost 4 bases and J lost 2 bases. This CDR3 contains 17 residues. CDR1 LNHDA and CDR2 SQIVND come from the germline V gene (reference sequence). CDR3: CASSTRTGGVRNTEAFF. The CDR3, as DNA: TGTGCCAGTAGTACCCGGACAGGGGGCGTGAGAAACACTGAAGCTTTCTTT.

The genes are TRBV7-2 and TRBJ2-5; 7 positions match TRBD1. CDR1 is SGHTA and CDR2 is FQGNSA in the germline V gene. The CDR3 contains 13 residues. Trimming removed 7 bases from V and 5 bases from J; junction bases left unmatched: 7. CDR3 loop: CASTVGTDETQYF. Here the CDR3 DNA reads TGTGCCAGCACCGTGGGGACAGACGAGACCCAGTACTTC.

The genes are TRBV4-2 and TRBJ1-4; D is possibly TRBD1 (6 bases). The CDR3 extends over 15 amino acids. Germline CDR1 and CDR2: LGHNA and YNFKEQ. The germline V and J ends were trimmed by 1 base and 10 bases, with 16 bases remaining between them. The CDR3 DNA is TGTGCCAGCAGCCAAGTTGGGCAGGGGTATGGAAAACTGTTTTTT. This codes for CASSQVGQGYGKLFF.

This chain connects TRBV20-1 to TRBJ1-1; D is unclear. The V gene lost 7 bases and the J gene lost 8 bases, with 8 bases spanning the gap. CDR3 length: 9 amino acids. CDR1 and CDR2 from the germline V gene are DFQATT and SNEGSKA (reference sequence). The CDR3 here is CSVTEEAFF. The DNA of the CDR3 is TGCAGTGTAACAGAAGAAGCTTTCTTT.

This clone was counted between two and nine times. The CDR3 protein is CASSPQGAVNTEAFF. The CDR3 DNA reads TGTGCCAGCAGCCCACAGGGGGCGGTGAACACTGAAGCTTTCTTT. The chain joins TRBV11-2 to TRBJ1-1; TRBD1 agrees at 9 bases. Trimming took 5 bases from V and 0 from J; bases not matched to a gene: 4. The CDR3 is 15 residues long. Germline CDR1 is SGHAT and CDR2 is FQNNGV.

This clone was seen a handful of times. The V gene is TRBV3-1 (or the pseudogene TRBV3-2), the J gene TRBJ1-2, with D hard to call. V shed 5 bases and J shed 3 bases, with 16 bases lying between them. Germline V gene data show CDR1 as LGHDT and CDR2 as YNNKEL (reference sequence). The CDR3 extends over 15 amino acids. The CDR3 here is CASSVRAARDYGYTF. CDR3 nucleotide sequence: TGTGCCAGCAGCGTCCGGGCAGCGAGGGACTATGGCTACACCTTC.

V gene TRBV29-1 combines with J gene TRBJ2-3; 9 bases are a match to TRBD2. This CDR3 spans 14 amino acids. CDR1 is SQVTM, CDR2 ANQGSEA, per germline. The trim removed 6 bases at V and 2 bases at J, leaving 6 bases unmatched. In DNA, the CDR3 is TGCAGCGTGATTAGCGGGGGATCCACAGATACGCAGTATTTT. Amino acid sequence: CSVISGGSTDTQYF.